These T cell receptor beta chains were read from a single sample in a study of T cell changes during pregnancy in multiple sclerosis. TCRdb's table, derived via immunoSEQ multiplex PCR, lists solely in-frame clones and lacks some. Of 65,000 to 95,000 clones in the sample, around 91% were seen once. This specimen consisted of peripheral blood, obtained before pregnancy. The receptors originated from a female donor with multiple sclerosis, enrolled in a pregnancy study. Each CDR3 is given without its conserved first and last residue.

V gene | CDR3 protein
TRBV11-2 | ASRPDQVRKLF
TRBV4-1 | ASSQQGFNEQF
TRBV4-1 | ASSLSGTGGSEQY
TRBV7-2 | ASSLDTGGLNEKLF
TRBV7-8 | ASSLGRRVSGNTIY
TRBV15 | ATSRGSNPGTEPYNEQF
TRBV2 | ASRGLSYGYT
TRBV5-1 | ASSPDSVYSYEQY
TRBV19 | ASSPQGLLNTGELF
TRBV7-8 | ASSLARKALRPWPQH
TRBV18 | ASSSYRGLGTEAF
TRBV10-2 | ASGLGQYTGELF
TRBV6-6 | ASRTPDSRAF
TRBV13 | ASSLTSGGAVNEQF
TRBV27 | ASSWGGTLYEQY
TRBV5-1 | ASSFGTEFNQPQH
TRBV29-1 | SVGEGLYGYT
TRBV11-2 | ASSLGDRGNGYT
TRBV4-2 | ASSHDRTGNNQPQH
TRBV18 | ASSPPTGGYEQY
TRBV6-5 | ASNIRGLGSEAF
TRBV6-1 | ASSEVGDEQY
TRBV6-1 | ASSGVTDTQY
TRBV19 | ASSIAFPGNTIY
TRBV11-3 | ASRGQVGQPQH
TRBV6-1 | AMGLRGADIQY